This TCR beta chain was recorded in a study of memory B cells and T cells in multiple sclerosis. Study results and limitations: Normalization was needed because clone-set size differences affected shared clonotype counts.

Only a few counts were recorded for this clone. Antigen specificity is unknown. A read error may account for a junction end that differs from germline. Separate sequencing covered autoproliferating (CFSE-dim) and non-proliferating (CFSE-high) T cells from stimulus-free culture. Pooled replicate wells came from some 5x10^7 CFSE-labeled PBMCs cultured 7 days without stimulus. PBMCs were labeled with about 0.5 uM CFSE and cultured without exogenous stimuli. Assay used: immunoSEQ multiplex PCR; TCRdb lists only in-frame clones, some missing. Among approximately 30,000 clones listed, roughly 88% were seen once. Germline V gene sequence: CDR1 MNHNY, CDR2 SVGAGI (reference sequence). The CDR3 sequence is 11 residues long.

The clonotype was recovered from a human donor with multiple sclerosis. Sample: PBMCs from blood kept in culture. This chain uses TRBV6-6 with TRBJ2-7; no clear D. The CDR3 protein is CAISEVHEQYF. For the CDR3, the DNA is TGTGCCATCAGTGAGGTCCACGAGCAGTACTTC.